The source of this TCR beta chain is a study of blood T cells in healthy people across ages. Study-level points and caveats: Strong correlation existed between TCR beta diversity and naive T cell percentage. Those diversity estimates obtained from one million T cells were thought to be underestimates.

Germline V lookup: CDR1 MNHEY, CDR2 SMNVEV (reference sequence). The CDR3 totals 14 residues. V lost 6 bases and J lost 4, with 15 bases in between. Primed by a sample-barcoded 5' primer and a J-beta primer mix, a second PCR proceeded for 7 to 11 cycles. Each CDR3 protein gets one entry after TCRdb re-called the 5' RACE reads with MiXCR. The sample comprises 540,000 or so distinct CDR3 sequences, about 25% of which are singletons, and around 18% rests with the top ten. Of note for this clonotype: Its antigen is still unknown.

Sequencing used blood. The clonotype originates from a woman between 70 and 85 years old in good health. The rearrangement links TRBV27 to TRBJ1-1; D remains unclear. CDR3 in DNA: TGTGCCAGCAGGAAAAGTGAATTGGTCACTGAAGCTTTCTTT. It translates to CASRKSELVTEAFF.